One sample yielded the 13 T cell receptor beta chains listed below, sequenced in a study of T cells in Graves' hyperthyroidism and ophthalmopathy. TCR beta CDR3 sequences were amplified from RNA transcripts. Initially, a first-round RT-PCR of the TCR CDR3 employed the HTBI primer set. TCRdb re-called the multiplex PCR reads through MiXCR, storing one row per CDR3 protein. The repertoire holds fewer than 450,000 distinct CDR3 sequences, about 17% seen once, with around a third in the top ten. Specimen: blood. All receptors derive from a woman aged 25-40 years with Graves' hyperthyroidism that later progressed to Graves' ophthalmopathy.

The sample holds a few counts of this clonotype. The J gene is TRBJ2-5, the V gene TRBV7-9; TRBD2 matches at 9 bases. The CDR3 is made up of 16 amino acids. Germline V gene sequence: CDR1 SEHNR, CDR2 FQNEAQ (reference sequence). Trimming at V came to 0 bases and at J to 3 bases, leaving 5 bases not matched to a gene. CDR3 sequence (DNA): TGTGCCAGCAGCTTAGCGCTCGCGGGAGGGAAAGAGACCCAGTACTTC. It is translated as CASSLALAGGKETQYF. The full variable domain, completed using reference TRBV7-9 and TRBJ2-5, is DTGVSQNPRHKITKRGQNVTFRCDPISEHNRLYWYRQTLGQGPEFLTYFQNEAQLEKSRLLSDRFSAERPKGSFSTLEIQRTEQGDSAMYLCASSLALAGGKETQYFGPGTRLLVL.

V is TRBV20-1 and J is TRBJ2-1; TRBD2 aligns across 9 bases. The CDR3 contains 14 residues. From germline, CDR1 is DFQATT and CDR2 SNEGSKA (reference sequence). V was pared by 3 bases and J by 3 bases, with 3 bases of the junction left unmatched. CDR3 residues: CSASSGGRYNEQFF. CDR3 DNA sequence: TGCAGTGCTAGCAGCGGGGGGCGCTACAATGAGCAGTTCTTC.

About this clonotype: One end of the junction is discordant with germline, which a read error may explain. CDR3 sequence reads: CASSLAHPPGEQYF. Here the CDR3 DNA reads TGTGCCAGCAGCTTAGCGCACCCCCCTGGGGAGCAGTACTTC. The J gene is TRBJ2-7, the V gene TRBV12-3 or TRBV12-4, with a tentative D call TRBD2 (5 bases). This CDR3 region has 14 residues.

This clonotype appeared a few times. The genes are TRBV2 and TRBJ2-7; no definite D call. The CDR3 spans 14 residues. The germline V and J ends were trimmed by 5 bases and 1 base, with 12 bases remaining between them. CDR1 and CDR2 from the germline V gene are SNHLY and FYNNEI. DNA for the CDR3: TGTGCCAGCAGTTTGACCGGGCTTTCCTACGAGCAGTACTTC. The encoded protein is CASSLTGLSYEQYF.

This clonotype was observed many times. V is TRBV19 and J is TRBJ2-4; TRBD2 agrees at 12 bases. Germline CDR1 reads LNHDA; CDR2 reads SQIVND (reference sequence). CDR3 length: 13 amino acids. V lost 9 bases and J lost 11; bases outside the gene matches: 8. CDR3: CASSGTSGFVQYF. The CDR3 nucleotides read TGTGCCAGCTCCGGGACTAGCGGGTTCGTTCAGTACTTC.

This chain connects TRBV14 to TRBJ2-7, with a possible D match to TRBD1 (6 bases). The V end lost 3 bases, the J end lost 5 bases, and 11 bases lay between the germline ends. This CDR3 is 13 amino acids long. Germline CDR1 reads SGHDN; CDR2 reads FVKESK. The CDR3 spells CASSQQQGHEQYF. The CDR3 DNA follows: TGTGCCAGCAGCCAGCAACAGGGCCACGAGCAGTACTTC.

This clonotype was observed many times. The chain combines TRBV28 with TRBJ2-5; 8 positions agree with TRBD2. The germline V gene encodes CDR1 MDHEN and CDR2 SYDVKM. The CDR3 is made up of 16 amino acids. J lost 0 bases, V lost 6 bases, and 9 bases had no gene match. The CDR3 nucleotides read TGTGCCAGCAGCCCTACTCCGGGACTAGACCAAGAGACCCAGTACTTC. The encoded protein is CASSPTPGLDQETQYF.

This clonotype has more than one count but fewer than ten. The rearrangement uses TRBV27 and TRBJ1-5; D uncertain. V was cut by 5 bases and J by 6 bases, with 17 bases left in between. Germline V gene data show CDR1 as MNHEY and CDR2 as SMNVEV (reference sequence). CDR3 length equals 15 residues. This chain's CDR3 is CASSQAPGGLQPQHF. DNA for the CDR3: TGTGCCAGCAGTCAGGCGCCGGGAGGACTTCAGCCCCAGCATTTT.

This clonotype was recorded many times. The chain couples TRBV7-8 to TRBJ2-1; D gene ambiguous. Trimming took off 1 base at V and 11 bases at J, with 21 bases between the two ends. Germline CDR1 and CDR2: SGHVS and FQNEAQ. This CDR3 is 16 amino acids long. The CDR3 coding sequence is TGTGCCAGCAGCTTAGGGCCGGGCCCTGGTGAGATCCAGCAGTTCTTC. This codes for CASSLGPGPGEIQQFF. Full variable domain (remainder filled in from reference TRBV7-8 and TRBJ2-1): GAGVSQSPRYKVAKRGQDVALRCDPISGHVSLFWYQQALGQGPEFLTYFQNEAQLDKSGLPSDRFFAERPEGSVSTLKIQRTQQEDSAVYLCASSLGPGPGEIQQFFGPGTRLTVL.

This clonotype was counted many times. The chain couples TRBV10-3 to TRBJ1-2; D unclear. CDR3 length: 15 amino acids. The V gene lost 2 bases and the J gene lost 7 bases, with 17 bases spanning the gap. Germline-derived CDR1 and CDR2 are ENHRY and SYGVKD. The CDR3 here is CAISEGRLTLSGYTF. In DNA, the CDR3 is TGTGCCATCAGTGAGGGGCGTTTGACATTAAGTGGCTACACCTTC.

This clonotype was counted many times. The V gene is TRBV28, the J gene TRBJ2-1, with TRBD2 matching 7 bases. The CDR3 contains 17 residues. The germline CDR1 and CDR2 sequences are MDHEN and SYDVKM. V was pared by 4 bases and J by 0 bases, with 9 bases of the junction left unmatched. The CDR3 sequence: CASSSVIAGSSYNEQFF. The CDR3 bases are TGTGCCAGCAGTTCGGTAATAGCGGGCAGCTCCTACAATGAGCAGTTCTTC.

This clonotype was seen at least ten times. This sequence joins TRBV5-8 and TRBJ2-7, with D perhaps given as TRBD1 or TRBD2 (5 bases each). This CDR3 region has 13 residues. CDR1 and CDR2 (germline): SGHTS, YDEGEE. The V end was cut by 0 bases, the J end by 4 bases, with 8 bases between. Here the CDR3 reads CASSLGDQYEQYF. DNA for the CDR3: TGTGCCAGCAGCTTGGGGGACCAATACGAGCAGTACTTC.

This rearrangement joins TRBV6-1 to TRBJ2-2; D not resolved. Between the trimmed V and J ends, which lost 7 bases and 3 bases, there was a span of 12 bases. The CDR3 runs to 14 residues. Looked up from germline, CDR1 is MNHNS and CDR2 is SASEGT. This CDR3 is CASTQVIDTGELFF. The CDR3 DNA sequence: TGTGCCAGCACTCAGGTTATTGACACCGGGGAGCTGTTTTTT.